The next 8 T cell receptor beta chains were all read from a single sample in a study of cytomegalovirus exposure and HLA in healthy donors. The PCR had 60 Vbeta and 13 Jbeta primers. The data were produced by immunoSEQ multiplex PCR, yet TCRdb's version contains in-frame clones alone and is incomplete. The sample has roughly 95,000 clones, 76% seen once. The sequencing sample was made of PBMCs. The receptors originated from a man aged 25-40 years in good health and CMV-seropositive.

This chain joins TRBV18 and TRBJ1-1, with TRBD1 identical over 10 bases. Germline CDR1 KGHSH, CDR2 LQKENI. This CDR3 is built from 15 residues. The ends lost 6 bases at V and 11 bases at J; junction bases unmatched: 15. In DNA, the CDR3 is TGTGCCAGCTCCCCGGTAGGGACAGGGGCTGCCGACGCTTTCTTT. Translating it yields CASSPVGTGAADAFF.

The chain joins TRBV10-3 to TRBJ2-7; 9 bases match TRBD1. Trimming took 8 bases from V and 2 from J; bases not matched to a gene: 13. The CDR3 length is 16 residues. From germline, CDR1 is ENHRY and CDR2 SYGVKD. CDR3 DNA sequence: TGTGCCATCGCGGATCGTGACAGGGGGGCCACCTACGAGCAGTACTTC. Its protein is CAIADRDRGATYEQYF.

The chain uses TRBV9 and TRBJ2-7; TRBD2 aligns across 8 bases. The CDR3 runs to 15 residues. Germline CDR1 SGDLS, CDR2 YYNGEE. After removal of 2 bases from V and 0 bases from J, the junction contained 4 bases not matched to a gene. This CDR3 reads CASSVGLDPSYEQYF. In DNA, the CDR3 is TGTGCCAGCAGCGTGGGACTAGACCCCTCCTACGAGCAGTACTTC.

This clone was picked up one time. The rearrangement joins TRBV10-3 to TRBJ2-1; 7 nucleotides line up with TRBD2. The CDR3 is 15 residues long. Germline assignment: CDR1 ENHRY and CDR2 SYGVKD. Trimming removed 3 bases from V and 5 bases from J; junction bases left unmatched: 7. CDR3 in amino acids: CAISDVAGPNNEQFF. CDR3 sequence (DNA): TGTGCCATCAGTGATGTAGCGGGCCCGAACAATGAGCAGTTCTTC.

The chain couples TRBV7-6 to TRBJ1-1, with no clear D. Germline V gene data show CDR1 as SGHVS and CDR2 as FNYEAQ. The V and J ends lost 3 bases and 0 bases respectively, with 5 bases between them. The CDR3 contains 13 residues. The CDR3 DNA sequence: TGTGCCAGCAGCTTCCAGATGAACACTGAAGCTTTCTTT. It is translated as CASSFQMNTEAFF.

This chain connects TRBV5-8 to TRBJ1-1; D is possibly TRBD1 (6 bases). The CDR3 sequence is 15 residues long. Germline loops: CDR1 SGHTS, CDR2 YDEGEE. V was shortened by 3 bases and J by 0 bases, with 12 bases between the two germline ends. CDR3 sequence reads: CASSYYTGMNTEAFF. DNA for the CDR3: TGTGCCAGCAGCTACTACACAGGGATGAACACTGAAGCTTTCTTT.

This chain connects TRBV10-3 to TRBJ2-5, with 7 bases lining up with TRBD1. CDR1 is ENHRY and CDR2 is SYGVKD in the germline V gene. Trimming at V came to 6 bases and at J to 4 bases, leaving 5 bases not matched to a gene. There are 13 residues in the CDR3. Written as DNA, the CDR3 is TGTGCCATCAGCGACAGGGACGGAGAGACCCAGTACTTC. Its translation is CAISDRDGETQYF.

The chain employs TRBV5-8 and TRBJ2-1; 10 bases agree with TRBD2. This CDR3 contains 12 residues. Per the germline V gene, CDR1 is SGHTS and CDR2 is YDEGEE. J lost 8 bases, V lost 6 bases, and 2 bases had no gene match. CDR3 protein: CASKRGGHEQFF. CDR3 bases: TGTGCCAGCAAGCGGGGGGGCCATGAGCAGTTCTTC.